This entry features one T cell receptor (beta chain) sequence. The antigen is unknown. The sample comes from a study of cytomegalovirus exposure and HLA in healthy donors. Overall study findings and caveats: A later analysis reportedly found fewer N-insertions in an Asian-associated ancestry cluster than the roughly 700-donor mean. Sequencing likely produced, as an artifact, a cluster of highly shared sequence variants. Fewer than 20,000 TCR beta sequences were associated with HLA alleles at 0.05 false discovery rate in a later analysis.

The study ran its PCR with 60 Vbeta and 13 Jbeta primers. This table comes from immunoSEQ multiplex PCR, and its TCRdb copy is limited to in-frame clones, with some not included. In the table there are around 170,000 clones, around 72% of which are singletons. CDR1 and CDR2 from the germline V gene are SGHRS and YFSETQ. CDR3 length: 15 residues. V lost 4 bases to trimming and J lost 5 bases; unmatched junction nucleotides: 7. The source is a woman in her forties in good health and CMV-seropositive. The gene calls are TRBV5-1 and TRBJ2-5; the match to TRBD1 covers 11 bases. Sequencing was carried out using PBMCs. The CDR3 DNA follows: TGCGCCAGCAGCCTAGAAGGGACAGGGGGGGAGACCCAGTACTTC. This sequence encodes CASSLEGTGGETQYF.